Following are 13 T cell receptor beta chains from one sample sequenced in a study of T cells in Graves' hyperthyroidism and ophthalmopathy. TCR beta CDR3 regions were amplified from RNA transcripts. The HTBI primer set served for first-round RT-PCR of the TCR CDR3. Using its own MiXCR run on the multiplex PCR reads, TCRdb lists one record per CDR3 protein. The table has over 250,000 distinct CDR3 sequences, less than 30% seen once; the top ten hold about a quarter. The material sequenced was blood. These receptors all come from a man aged 35 to 55 with Graves' hyperthyroidism that later progressed to Graves' ophthalmopathy.

This clonotype was counted at least ten times. The gene calls are TRBV5-1 and TRBJ1-2; the D gene is possibly TRBD1 (6 bases). V gave up 4 bases and J gave up 6 bases, with 19 bases separating them. This CDR3 is built from 15 residues. Germline loops: CDR1 SGHRS, CDR2 YFSETQ. CDR3 in amino acids: CASSPRAGARDGYTF. DNA for the CDR3: TGCGCCAGCAGCCCCCGGGCGGGGGCGAGAGATGGCTACACCTTC.

Many counts were recorded for this clonotype. The genes are TRBV7-9 and TRBJ1-1; D remains ambiguous. In germline, CDR1 is SEHNR, CDR2 FQNEAQ (reference sequence). The CDR3 spans 12 residues. V gave up 7 bases and J gave up 1 base, with 7 bases separating them. The CDR3, as DNA: TGTGCCAGCAAAACAGCGAACACTGAAGCTTTCTTT. Translation gives CASKTANTEAFF.

Ten or more counts support this clonotype. DNA of the CDR3: TGTGCCAGCAGTTTGACTAGCGGGGTCTACGAGCAGTACTTC. Protein product: CASSLTSGVYEQYF. The chain employs TRBV12-3 or TRBV12-4 and TRBJ2-7; 11 bases align to TRBD2. The ends lost 3 bases at V and 3 bases at J; junction bases unmatched: 1. The CDR3 sequence is 14 residues long.

This clonotype showed up many times. The chain has TRBV4-2 and TRBJ2-5; D uncertain. The CDR3 totals 12 residues. Trimming cost V 4 bases and J 2 bases, with 5 bases left between them. CDR1 LGHNA and CDR2 YNFKEQ come from the germline V gene. The CDR3 DNA is TGTGCCAGCAGCCGGAGTCAAGAGACCCAGTACTTC. This encodes CASSRSQETQYF.

The sample holds many counts of this clonotype. The chain joins TRBV6-4 to TRBJ2-6, with 9 bases identical to TRBD1. Per germline, CDR1 MRHNA and CDR2 SNTAGT. V gave up 6 bases and J gave up 0 bases; unmatched junction bases: 9. CDR3 size: 18 residues. In nucleotides, the CDR3 is TGTGCCAGCAGCCGAAACAGGGGGCCGAGCTCTGGGGCCAACGTCCTGACTTTC. It specifies CASSRNRGPSSGANVLTF.

This clonotype came up many times. A much more abundant neighbour one base away suggests this may be a read error. Given the absence of the conserved phenylalanine or tryptophan at the CDR3 end, a read error is likely. This chain links TRBV12-3 or TRBV12-4 with TRBJ1-2; D remains unclear. Trimming cost V 3 bases and J 8 bases, with 16 bases left between them. CDR3 length: 14 residues. CDR3 coding DNA: TGTGCCAGCAGTTTGGGCGGACTAGGGTTCGGCTACACCCTC. This codes for CASSLGGLGFGYTL.

This clonotype was counted many times. This chain connects TRBV18 to TRBJ2-5; TRBD2 might be the D (5 bases). V was trimmed by 8 bases and J by 7 bases, leaving 17 bases between them. In germline, CDR1 is KGHSH, CDR2 LQKENI. The CDR3 is 13 residues long. DNA of the CDR3: TGTGCCAGCAAATTAATGGAGGAGAGGACCCAGTACTTC. Amino acids: CASKLMEERTQYF.

With respect to this clonotype: An end of the junction does not agree with germline; a read error may underlie this. The V gene is TRBV6-1, the J gene TRBJ1-5, with D unclear. Germline CDR1 MNHNS, CDR2 SASEGT. There are 13 residues in the CDR3. In DNA, the CDR3 is TGTGCCAGCAGTGAAGCGGGCAGTCAGCCCCGGCATTTT. Translated, it gives CASSEAGSQPRHF.

In its sample, this clonotype was seen many times. V is TRBV30 and J is TRBJ1-1; no clear D gene. Trimming took 0 bases from V and 4 from J, leaving 9 bases between them. This CDR3 spans 13 amino acids. The germline V gene encodes CDR1 GTSNPN and CDR2 SVGIG (reference sequence). CDR3 in amino acids: CAWSVSGFTEAFF. The CDR3, as DNA: TGTGCCTGGAGTGTATCGGGGTTCACTGAAGCTTTCTTT.

This clonotype has at least ten counts. The chain joins TRBV5-1 to TRBJ2-7; a weak D match, TRBD1 (7 bases). Germline V CDR1 and CDR2: SGHRS, YFSETQ. V was clipped by 5 bases and J by 2 bases, with 14 bases between them. This CDR3 spans 14 amino acids. The DNA for the CDR3 is TGCGCCAGCAGGACCGCCAGGGGGGCCTACGAGCAGTACTTC. Translated: CASRTARGAYEQYF.

In its sample, this clonotype was seen once. The chain has TRBV5-1 and TRBJ2-7; D uncertain. This CDR3 is built from 15 residues. The germline V gene has CDR1 SGHRS and CDR2 YFSETQ. V lost 3 bases and J lost 2, with 15 bases in between. CDR3 bases: TGCGCCAGCAGCTCTTTTTCTCAGGTAACCTACGAGCAGTACTTC. Its translation is CASSSFSQVTYEQYF.

This clonotype was detected ten times or more. The rearrangement uses TRBV11-2 and TRBJ2-7; D might be TRBD2 (6 bases). Germline CDR1 and CDR2: SGHAT and FQNNGV. Between the trimmed V and J ends, which lost 2 bases and 1 base, there was a span of 18 bases. CDR3 size: 17 residues. In DNA, the CDR3 is TGTGCCAGCAGCTTATTTTGGGGCGGGAACCCATCCTACGAGCAGTACTTC. Its translation: CASSLFWGGNPSYEQYF. The variable domain in full, completed from reference TRBV11-2 and TRBJ2-7, reads EAGVAQSPRYKIIEKRQSVAFWCNPISGHATLYWYQQILGQGPKLLIQFQNNGVVDDSQLPKDRFSAERLKGVDSTLKIQPAKLEDSAVYLCASSLFWGGNPSYEQYFGPGTRLTVT.

This clonotype has at least ten counts. The chain carries TRBV12-3 or TRBV12-4 and TRBJ2-2, with D maybe TRBD2 (7 bases). The CDR3 spans 15 residues. The V gene lost 3 bases and the J gene lost 6 bases, with 14 bases spanning the gap. The CDR3 DNA follows: TGTGCCAGCAGTTTGGGGGGGCGAGGATCCGGGGAGCTGTTTTTT. This translates into CASSLGGRGSGELFF.